The clone carrying this T cell receptor beta chain was seen more than once but under ten times. This entry comes from a study of CD8 T cells in ankylosing spondylitis. This CDR3 comprises 13 residues. From germline, CDR1 is MNHNY and CDR2 SVGAGI (reference sequence). V lost 7 bases and J lost 7, with 17 bases in between. In TCRdb, the 5' RACE reads were re-called with MiXCR into one record per CDR3 protein. The sample holds 200,000 to 300,000 distinct CDR3 sequences, around 25% seen once. Material for sequencing was blood, either unsorted or a sorted T cell fraction (not recorded which). The chain joins TRBV6-6 to TRBJ2-7; TRBD1 might be the D (6 bases). The receptor comes from a male donor with ankylosing spondylitis or in good health (not recorded which). CDR3 region: CASTRQVGKEQYF. In nucleotides, the CDR3 is TGTGCCAGCACCAGACAGGTGGGGAAGGAGCAGTACTTC.